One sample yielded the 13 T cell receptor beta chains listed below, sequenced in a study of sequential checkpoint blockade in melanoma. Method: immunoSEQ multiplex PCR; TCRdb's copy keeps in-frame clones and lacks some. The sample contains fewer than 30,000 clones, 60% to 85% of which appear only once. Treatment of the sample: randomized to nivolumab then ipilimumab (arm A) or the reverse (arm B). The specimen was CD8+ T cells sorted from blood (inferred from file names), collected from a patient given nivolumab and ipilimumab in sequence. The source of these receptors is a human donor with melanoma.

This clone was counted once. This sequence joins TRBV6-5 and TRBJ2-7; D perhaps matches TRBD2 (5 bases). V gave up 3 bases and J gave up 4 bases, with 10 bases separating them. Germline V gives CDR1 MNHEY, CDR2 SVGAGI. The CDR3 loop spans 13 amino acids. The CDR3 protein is CASSYGRWYEQYF. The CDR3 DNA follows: TGTGCCAGCAGTTATGGGAGATGGTACGAGCAGTACTTC.

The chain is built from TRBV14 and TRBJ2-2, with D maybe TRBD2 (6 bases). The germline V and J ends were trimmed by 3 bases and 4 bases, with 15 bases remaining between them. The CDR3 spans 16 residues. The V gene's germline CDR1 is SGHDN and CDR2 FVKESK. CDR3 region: CASSHSSGGSTGELFF. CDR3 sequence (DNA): TGTGCCAGCAGCCATTCGTCCGGGGGAAGCACCGGGGAGCTGTTTTTT.

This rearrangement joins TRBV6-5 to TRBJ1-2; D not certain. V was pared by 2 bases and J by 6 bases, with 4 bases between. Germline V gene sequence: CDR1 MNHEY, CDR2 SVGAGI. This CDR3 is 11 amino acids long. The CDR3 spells CASSYADGYTF. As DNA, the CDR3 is TGTGCCAGCAGTTACGCAGATGGCTACACCTTC.

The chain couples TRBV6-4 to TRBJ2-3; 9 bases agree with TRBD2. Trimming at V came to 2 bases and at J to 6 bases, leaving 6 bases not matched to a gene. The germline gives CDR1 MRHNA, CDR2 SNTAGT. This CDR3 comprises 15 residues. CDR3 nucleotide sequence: TGTGCCAGCAGTGACGATGCGGGGGGGTCTGATACGCAGTATTTT. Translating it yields CASSDDAGGSDTQYF.

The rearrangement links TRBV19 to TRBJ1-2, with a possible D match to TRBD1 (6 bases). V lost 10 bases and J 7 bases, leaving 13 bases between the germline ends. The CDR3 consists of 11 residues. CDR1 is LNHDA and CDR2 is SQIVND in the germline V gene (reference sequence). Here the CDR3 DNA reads TGTGCCACGGGGGGCACGGGTGGCTACACCTTC. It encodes CATGGTGGYTF.

The DNA of the CDR3 is TGTGCCATCAACGAGGAGACTAGCTCGGGCACCGGGGAGCTGTTTTTT. Residues: CAINEETSSGTGELFF. The chain couples TRBV10-3 to TRBJ2-2; 7 positions match TRBD2. Germline CDR1 is ENHRY and CDR2 is SYGVKD. CDR3 length: 16 residues. V was pared by 7 bases and J by 4 bases, with 12 bases of the junction left unmatched.

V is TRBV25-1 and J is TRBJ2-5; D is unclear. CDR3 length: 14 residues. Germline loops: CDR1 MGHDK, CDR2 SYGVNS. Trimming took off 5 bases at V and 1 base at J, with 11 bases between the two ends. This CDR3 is CASSWAGSQETQYF. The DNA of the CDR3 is TGTGCCAGCAGTTGGGCAGGATCCCAAGAGACCCAGTACTTC.

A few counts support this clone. CDR3 residues: CASSIGGRFQPQHF. CDR3 nucleotide sequence: TGTGCCAGTAGTATAGGGGGGCGCTTTCAGCCCCAGCATTTT. V usage is TRBV19 and J usage is TRBJ1-5; D is possibly TRBD1 (6 bases). Germline CDR1 and CDR2: LNHDA and SQIVND (reference sequence). The V gene lost 1 base and the J gene lost 6 bases, with 10 bases spanning the gap. The CDR3 consists of 14 residues.

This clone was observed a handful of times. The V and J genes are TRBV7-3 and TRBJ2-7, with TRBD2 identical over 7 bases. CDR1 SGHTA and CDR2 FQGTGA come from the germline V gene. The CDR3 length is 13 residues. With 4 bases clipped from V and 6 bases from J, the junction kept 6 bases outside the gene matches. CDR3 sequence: CASSSTTSSEQYF. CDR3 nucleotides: TGTGCCAGCAGCTCCACGACTAGCAGCGAGCAGTACTTC.

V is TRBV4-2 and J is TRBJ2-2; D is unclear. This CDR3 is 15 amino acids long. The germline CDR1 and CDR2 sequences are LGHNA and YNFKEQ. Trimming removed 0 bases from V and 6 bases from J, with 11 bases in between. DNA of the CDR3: TGTGCCAGCAGCCAAGATTTCGGGTTTGCCGGGGAGCTGTTTTTT. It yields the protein CASSQDFGFAGELFF.

This chain's CDR3 is CTSSPTGGGYTF. The DNA for the CDR3 is TGCACCAGCAGCCCGACAGGGGGTGGCTACACCTTC. This chain uses TRBV1 with TRBJ1-2; the table's D call, TRBD1, has no DNA check behind it. TRBV1 has pseudogene status. The CDR3 loop spans 12 amino acids.

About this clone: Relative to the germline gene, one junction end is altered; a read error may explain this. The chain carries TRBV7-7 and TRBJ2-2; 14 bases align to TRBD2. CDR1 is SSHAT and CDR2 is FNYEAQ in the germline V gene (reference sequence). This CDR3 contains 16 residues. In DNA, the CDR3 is TGTGCTAGCAGCCCGGGGACTAGCGGGGGTCCCGGGGAGCTGTTTTTT. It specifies CASSPGTSGGPGELFF.

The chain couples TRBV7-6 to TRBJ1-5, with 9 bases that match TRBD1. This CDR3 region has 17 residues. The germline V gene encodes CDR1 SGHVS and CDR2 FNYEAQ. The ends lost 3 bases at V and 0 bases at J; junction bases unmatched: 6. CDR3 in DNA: TGTGCCAGCAGCTTTACTACAGGGGGCGATAGCAATCAGCCCCAGCATTTT. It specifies CASSFTTGGDSNQPQHF.